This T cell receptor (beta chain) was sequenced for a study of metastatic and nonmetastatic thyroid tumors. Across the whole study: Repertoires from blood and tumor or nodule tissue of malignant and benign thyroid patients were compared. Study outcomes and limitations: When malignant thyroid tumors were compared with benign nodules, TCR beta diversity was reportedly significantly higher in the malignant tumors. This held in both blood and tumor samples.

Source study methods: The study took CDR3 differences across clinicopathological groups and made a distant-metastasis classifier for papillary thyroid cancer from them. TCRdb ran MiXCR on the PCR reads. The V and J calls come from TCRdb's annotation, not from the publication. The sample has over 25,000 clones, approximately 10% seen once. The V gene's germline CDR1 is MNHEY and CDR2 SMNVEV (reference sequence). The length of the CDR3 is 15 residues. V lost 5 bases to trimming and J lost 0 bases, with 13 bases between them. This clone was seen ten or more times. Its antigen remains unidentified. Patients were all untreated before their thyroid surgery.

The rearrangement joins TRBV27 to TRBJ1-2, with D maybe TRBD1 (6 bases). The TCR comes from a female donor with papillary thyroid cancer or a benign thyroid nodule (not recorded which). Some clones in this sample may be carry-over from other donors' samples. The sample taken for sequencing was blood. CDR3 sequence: CASSPTGAPNYGYTF. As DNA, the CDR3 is TGTGCCAGCAGTCCGACGGGGGCGCCTAACTATGGCTACACCTTC.